This T cell receptor (beta chain) was captured by sequencing in a study of T cell changes during pregnancy in multiple sclerosis. The data were produced by immunoSEQ multiplex PCR, yet TCRdb's version contains in-frame clones alone and is incomplete. The data contain some 71,000 clones, roughly 93% of them singletons. CDR1 is KGHSH, CDR2 LQKENI, per germline. CDR3 length equals 15 residues. Trimming pared 2 bases from V and 0 bases from J, leaving 9 bases between. The V and J genes are TRBV18 and TRBJ2-3; D is unresolved. This clonotype originated in a female donor with multiple sclerosis, enrolled in a pregnancy study. Sequences were derived from peripheral blood, sampled in the third trimester of pregnancy. CDR3: CASSPIGLSTDTQYF. The CDR3 DNA follows: TGTGCCAGCTCACCAATTGGGCTTAGCACAGATACGCAGTATTTT.